The subject of this entry is one T cell receptor (beta chain). The sample belongs to a study of OX40 agonist ivuxolimab in advanced cancers. The wider study: Patients treated during dose escalation were battling hepatocellular carcinoma, melanoma, renal cell or head and neck cancer.

Peripheral blood came from all dose cohorts at three timepoints. Assay used: immunoSEQ multiplex PCR; TCRdb lists only in-frame clones, some missing. The profile shows 60,000 or so clones, roughly nine tenths of them singletons. Per germline, CDR1 MNHEY and CDR2 SVGAGI. The CDR3 sequence is 14 residues long. Trimming removed 2 bases from V and 4 bases from J, with 11 bases in between. This chain joins TRBV6-5 and TRBJ1-1; D is perhaps TRBD1 (5 bases). Sequencing was performed on CD4+ or CD8+ T cells sorted from blood, taken in a trial of the OX40 agonist ivuxolimab. The receptor's source is an adult with an advanced solid tumor such as melanoma, head and neck, liver or kidney cancer. The CDR3 protein is CASSYARDATEAFF. CDR3 DNA sequence: TGTGCCAGCAGTTACGCCAGGGACGCCACTGAAGCTTTCTTT.